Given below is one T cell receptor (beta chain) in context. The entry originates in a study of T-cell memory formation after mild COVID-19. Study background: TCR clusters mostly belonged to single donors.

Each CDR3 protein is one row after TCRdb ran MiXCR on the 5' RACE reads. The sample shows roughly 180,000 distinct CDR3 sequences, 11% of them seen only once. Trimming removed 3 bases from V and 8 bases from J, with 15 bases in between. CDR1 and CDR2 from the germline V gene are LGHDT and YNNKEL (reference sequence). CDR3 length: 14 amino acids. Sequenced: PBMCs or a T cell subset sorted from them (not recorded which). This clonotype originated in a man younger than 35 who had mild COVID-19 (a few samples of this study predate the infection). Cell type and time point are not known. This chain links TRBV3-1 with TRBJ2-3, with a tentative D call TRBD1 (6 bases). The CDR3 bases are TGTGCCAGCAGCCAGGTACAGGGTTCGGGTACGCAGTATTTT. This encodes CASSQVQGSGTQYF.